This T cell receptor beta chain was sequenced for a study of OX40 agonist ivuxolimab in advanced cancers. Regarding this clone: The target antigen is unknown.

The table came from immunoSEQ multiplex PCR; TCRdb's copy has only in-frame clones and leaves some out. This sample has tens of thousands of clones, with less than 90% found just once. Whole-study results and caveats: At 0.1 to 3.0 mg/kg and by week 6, CD4+ and CD8+ T cells in the blood had expanded clonally.

The CDR3 extends over 15 amino acids. Germline trimming cut 3 bases from V and 9 bases from J; bases unmatched to any gene: 10. CDR1 is SGHAT, CDR2 FQDESV, per germline (reference sequence). This sample comprised CD4+ or CD8+ T cells sorted from blood, obtained in a trial of the OX40 agonist ivuxolimab. This clonotype was obtained from an adult with an advanced solid tumor such as melanoma, head and neck, liver or kidney cancer. V gene TRBV11-1 combines with J gene TRBJ2-5; TRBD2 matches at 10 bases. The CDR3 bases are TGTGCCAGCAGCTTCCCAGCGGGGGGGCGCGTGTCCCAGTACTTC. Protein sequence: CASSFPAGGRVSQYF.